Below are 20 T cell receptor beta chains sequenced from a single sample in a study of T-cell memory formation after mild COVID-19. From the 5' RACE reads, TCRdb called clonotypes with MiXCR, one entry per CDR3 protein. The profile covers approximately 300,000 distinct CDR3 sequences, with approximately 15% appearing a single time and over 20% taken by the ten largest. What was sequenced was PBMCs or a T cell subset sorted from them (not recorded which). These TCRs come from a man younger than 30 who had mild COVID-19 (a few samples of this study predate the infection). Cell type and time point are not known.

V usage is TRBV5-5 and J usage is TRBJ1-2; D not certain. CDR1 and CDR2 from the germline V gene are SGHKS and YYEKEE (reference sequence). The germline V and J ends were trimmed by 0 bases and 4 bases, with 10 bases remaining between them. The CDR3 loop spans 14 amino acids. The CDR3 sequence: CASSLAGFGYGYTF. CDR3 DNA: TGTGCCAGCAGCTTGGCGGGATTTGGCTATGGCTACACCTTC.

The gene calls are TRBV5-1 and TRBJ2-7; no clear D gene. The CDR3 has 16 amino acids. V was cut by 0 bases and J by 2 bases, with 15 bases left in between. The germline gives CDR1 SGHRS, CDR2 YFSETQ. This CDR3 is CASSLVLGDHPYEQYV. CDR3 nucleotides: TGCGCCAGCAGCTTGGTTCTGGGCGACCACCCCTACGAGCAGTACGTC.

This sequence joins TRBV15 and TRBJ2-5; D might be TRBD1 (6 bases). Germline V gives CDR1 LNHNV, CDR2 YYDKDF (reference sequence). The V and J ends lost 2 bases and 5 bases respectively, with 15 bases between them. The CDR3 length is 15 residues. The CDR3 coding sequence is TGTGCCACCAGCAGAACTGGGGGCGCGGGTGAGACCCAGTACTTC. Its protein is CATSRTGGAGETQYF.

This clonotype has a handful of counts. V and J are TRBV2 and TRBJ1-2; D unclear. This CDR3 is 13 amino acids long. Trimming shortened V by 4 bases and J by 6 bases, and 12 bases separated the two germline ends. Germline CDR1 and CDR2: SNHLY and FYNNEI. CDR3 loop: CASSVTELDGYTF. The CDR3 DNA reads as TGTGCCAGCAGTGTAACGGAACTAGATGGCTACACCTTC.

This clonotype has at least ten counts. The gene calls are TRBV5-1 and TRBJ2-2; 9 bases agree with TRBD1. From germline, CDR1 is SGHRS and CDR2 YFSETQ. Germline trimming cut 5 bases from V and 3 bases from J; bases unmatched to any gene: 11. The CDR3 loop spans 17 amino acids. This chain's CDR3 is CASRYRGPTTYTGELFF. The CDR3 nucleotides are TGCGCCAGCAGGTACAGGGGGCCCACTACCTACACCGGGGAGCTGTTTTTT.

This clonotype was recorded at least ten times. The gene calls are TRBV9 and TRBJ2-5; a weak D match, TRBD2 (6 bases). Trimming stripped 2 bases from V and 3 bases from J, with 8 bases between. The CDR3 contains 13 residues. Germline CDR1 and CDR2: SGDLS and YYNGEE. CDR3: CASSVAGKETQYF. The CDR3 DNA sequence: TGTGCCAGCAGCGTCGCGGGGAAAGAGACCCAGTACTTC.

CDR3 amino acids: CASSSQRQTFSKNIQYF. CDR3 in DNA: TGTGCCAGCAGTTCACAGCGACAGACCTTTAGCAAAAACATTCAGTACTTC. The rearrangement uses TRBV28 and TRBJ2-4; D perhaps matches TRBD1 (5 bases). Germline V lookup: CDR1 MDHEN, CDR2 SYDVKM. V was shortened by 4 bases and J by 3 bases, with 19 bases between the two germline ends. The CDR3 consists of 17 residues.

The gene calls are TRBV5-1 and TRBJ1-2; D unresolved. V was clipped by 3 bases and J by 3 bases, with 12 bases between them. The CDR3 has 14 residues. Germline CDR1 and CDR2: SGHRS and YFSETQ. The CDR3 here is CASSYPAGDYGYTF. The CDR3 DNA reads TGCGCCAGCAGCTACCCCGCCGGGGACTATGGCTACACCTTC.

This clonotype was seen a handful of times. The chain combines TRBV7-3 with TRBJ1-3, with D possibly matching TRBD1 (5 bases). The CDR3 extends over 15 amino acids. The germline V gene encodes CDR1 SGHTA and CDR2 FQGTGA. Trimming took 2 bases from V and 0 from J, leaving 8 bases between them. Here the CDR3 reads CASSLWGNSGNTIYF. DNA of the CDR3: TGTGCCAGCAGCTTATGGGGCAACTCTGGAAACACCATATATTTT.

The table lists this clonotype with a few counts. The chain recombines TRBV5-1 with TRBJ1-4; no firm D call. V was pared by 4 bases and J by 6 bases, with 16 bases between. The CDR3 contains 15 residues. CDR1 SGHRS and CDR2 YFSETQ come from the germline V gene. The CDR3 DNA follows: TGCGCCAGCAGCCCGGATGTCGGACGACATGAAAAACTGTTTTTT. Its translation: CASSPDVGRHEKLFF.

The chain is built from TRBV7-8 and TRBJ2-7, with 9 bases identical to TRBD1. Trimming took 5 bases from V and 3 from J; bases not matched to a gene: 11. This CDR3 spans 16 amino acids. Germline assignment: CDR1 SGHVS and CDR2 FQNEAQ. DNA for the CDR3: TGTGCCAGCAGCGTCCATAGGGACAGGGATATCTACGAGCAGTACGTC. Residues: CASSVHRDRDIYEQYV.

This CDR3 reads CASNRQGGVTEAFF. The CDR3 DNA reads TGTGCCAGCAACCGACAGGGGGGAGTCACTGAAGCTTTCTTT. The chain is built from TRBV7-9 and TRBJ1-1; 9 nucleotides match TRBD1. The CDR3 totals 14 residues. V shed 7 bases and J 4 bases; nucleotides not matched to a gene: 7. CDR1 and CDR2 (germline): SEHNR, FQNEAQ (reference sequence). Full variable domain (rest looked up from reference TRBV7-9 and TRBJ1-1): DTGVSQNPRHKITKRGQNVTFRCDPISEHNRLYWYRQTLGQGPEFLTYFQNEAQLEKSRLLSDRFSAERPKGSFSTLEIQRTEQGDSAMYLCASNRQGGVTEAFFGQGTRLTVV.

This clonotype was observed at least ten times. The chain has TRBV20-1 and TRBJ1-1, with TRBD1 matching 7 bases. Germline V gene data show CDR1 as DFQATT and CDR2 as SNEGSKA (reference sequence). CDR3 size: 16 residues. Losses at the gene ends were 6 bases for V and 7 bases for J; bases not matched to a gene: 20. The CDR3 is CSAAPPDRPDWGEAFF. DNA of the CDR3: TGCAGTGCCGCACCCCCGGACAGGCCGGATTGGGGTGAAGCTTTCTTT.

This clonotype turned up a few times. This rearrangement joins TRBV5-1 to TRBJ1-2; the D is unclear. CDR3 length: 12 amino acids. Germline V CDR1 and CDR2: SGHRS, YFSETQ. Trimming took off 4 bases at V and 6 bases at J, with 10 bases between the two ends. The CDR3 spells CASSPVGDGYTF. CDR3 DNA sequence: TGCGCCAGCAGCCCCGTGGGAGATGGCTACACCTTC.

The chain couples TRBV5-1 to TRBJ2-1; 10 bases line up with TRBD2. The CDR3 has 16 amino acids. The V and J ends lost 5 bases and 5 bases, in that order; junction bases with no gene match: 10. CDR1 SGHRS and CDR2 YFSETQ come from the germline V gene. This chain's CDR3 is CASREASGGAHNEQFF. As DNA, the CDR3 is TGCGCCAGCAGAGAAGCAAGCGGGGGGGCCCACAATGAGCAGTTCTTC.

This clonotype has a handful of counts. This sequence joins TRBV20-1 and TRBJ2-1, with 9 bases fitting TRBD1. The CDR3 is 16 amino acids. The germline V gene encodes CDR1 DFQATT and CDR2 SNEGSKA (reference sequence). With V trimmed by 3 bases and J by 0 bases, 6 bases remained unmatched. Written as DNA, the CDR3 is TGCAGTGCTAGCTCACAGGGGGCCCGCTCCTACAATGAGCAGTTCTTC. Protein product: CSASSQGARSYNEQFF.

This clonotype was counted many times. The J gene is TRBJ1-6, the V gene TRBV20-1; D is perhaps TRBD1 (5 bases). Germline assignment: CDR1 DFQATT and CDR2 SNEGSKA (reference sequence). The CDR3 runs 12 residues. Deletions cut 4 bases from V and 8 bases from J, with 9 bases between. The CDR3 region has the DNA TGCAGTGCTACTGGGGCGGATTCACCCCTCCACTTT. Its protein is CSATGADSPLHF.

The V and J genes are TRBV5-1 and TRBJ1-1; 10 nucleotides agree with TRBD1. This CDR3 has 15 residues. The J segment lost 5 bases and the V segment lost 3 bases, leaving 7 bases of the junction unmatched. CDR1 and CDR2 (germline): SGHRS, YFSETQ. CDR3 sequence reads: CASSWGQGTTTEAFF. The CDR3 bases are TGCGCCAGCAGCTGGGGACAGGGGACTACGACTGAAGCTTTCTTT.

V usage is TRBV6-6 and J usage is TRBJ1-1; no definite D call. Germline-derived CDR1 and CDR2 are MNHNY and SVGAGI (reference sequence). Trimming left V 7 bases short and J 2 bases short, with 23 bases between. This CDR3 is built from 17 residues. As DNA, the CDR3 is TGTGCCAGCAATCCCAAGGAAATCATTGCCGCCAACACTGAAGCTTTCTTT. It codes for CASNPKEIIAANTEAFF.

In this sample, this clonotype turned up a few times. V usage is TRBV29-1 and J usage is TRBJ1-1, with 7 bases identical to TRBD1. Germline loops: CDR1 SQVTM, CDR2 ANQGSEA. The length of the CDR3 is 13 residues. Trimming removed 8 bases from V and 0 bases from J; junction bases left unmatched: 6. The CDR3 nucleotides are TGCAGCACATGGGGACAGTTGAACACTGAAGCTTTCTTT. Translated: CSTWGQLNTEAFF.